These 3 T cell receptor beta chains came from one sample sequenced in a study of control samples from healthy donors and cancer patients (dated by TCRdb to 2019 to 2021). The protocol used for the library was the immunoSEQ multiplex PCR assay. TCRdb took over this immuneACCESS table, retaining in-frame rearrangements with V and J assigned. Such tables are incomplete; in checked studies, under half of the missing clones stem from an unresolved V gene, and the remainder is unexplained. The sample data list about 130,000 clones, and about 88% of these were observed just once. Roughly 2% of the sample comes from the top ten. Sequencing was performed on blood. The source is a man between 18 and 35 years old in good health.

The gene calls are TRBV28 and TRBJ1-4; D gene uncertain. V was cut by 5 bases and J by 8 bases, with 9 bases left in between. CDR1 is MDHEN, CDR2 SYDVKM, per germline. CDR3 length: 12 amino acids. CDR3 bases: TGTGCCAGCAGTCGGGGATTCGAAAAACTGTTTTTT. Its translation: CASSRGFEKLFF. Together with reference TRBV28 and TRBJ1-4, the CDR3 gives the full variable domain: DVKVTQSSRYLVKRTGEKVFLECVQDMDHENMFWYRQDPGLGLRLIYFSYDVKMKEKGDIPEGYSVSREKKERFSLILESASTNQTSMYLCASSRGFEKLFFGSGTQLSVL.

The chain recombines TRBV7-9 with TRBJ1-1; D is perhaps TRBD1 (6 bases). Trimming pared 7 bases from V and 1 base from J, leaving 16 bases between. Germline-derived CDR1 and CDR2 are SEHNR and FQNEAQ (reference sequence). This CDR3 is 15 amino acids long. The chain's CDR3 is CASTKPRQENTEAFF. The CDR3 DNA reads as TGTGCCAGCACCAAGCCGCGACAGGAGAACACTGAAGCTTTCTTT.

This rearrangement joins TRBV25-1 to TRBJ1-5, with D perhaps matching TRBD1 (5 bases). Germline CDR1 and CDR2: MGHDK and SYGVNS. Trimming took 5 bases from V and 7 from J, leaving 18 bases between them. This CDR3 is built from 15 residues. The CDR3 region is CASSPRGGEGQPQHF. As DNA, the CDR3 is TGTGCCAGCAGTCCCCGAGGAGGGGAAGGACAGCCCCAGCATTTT.